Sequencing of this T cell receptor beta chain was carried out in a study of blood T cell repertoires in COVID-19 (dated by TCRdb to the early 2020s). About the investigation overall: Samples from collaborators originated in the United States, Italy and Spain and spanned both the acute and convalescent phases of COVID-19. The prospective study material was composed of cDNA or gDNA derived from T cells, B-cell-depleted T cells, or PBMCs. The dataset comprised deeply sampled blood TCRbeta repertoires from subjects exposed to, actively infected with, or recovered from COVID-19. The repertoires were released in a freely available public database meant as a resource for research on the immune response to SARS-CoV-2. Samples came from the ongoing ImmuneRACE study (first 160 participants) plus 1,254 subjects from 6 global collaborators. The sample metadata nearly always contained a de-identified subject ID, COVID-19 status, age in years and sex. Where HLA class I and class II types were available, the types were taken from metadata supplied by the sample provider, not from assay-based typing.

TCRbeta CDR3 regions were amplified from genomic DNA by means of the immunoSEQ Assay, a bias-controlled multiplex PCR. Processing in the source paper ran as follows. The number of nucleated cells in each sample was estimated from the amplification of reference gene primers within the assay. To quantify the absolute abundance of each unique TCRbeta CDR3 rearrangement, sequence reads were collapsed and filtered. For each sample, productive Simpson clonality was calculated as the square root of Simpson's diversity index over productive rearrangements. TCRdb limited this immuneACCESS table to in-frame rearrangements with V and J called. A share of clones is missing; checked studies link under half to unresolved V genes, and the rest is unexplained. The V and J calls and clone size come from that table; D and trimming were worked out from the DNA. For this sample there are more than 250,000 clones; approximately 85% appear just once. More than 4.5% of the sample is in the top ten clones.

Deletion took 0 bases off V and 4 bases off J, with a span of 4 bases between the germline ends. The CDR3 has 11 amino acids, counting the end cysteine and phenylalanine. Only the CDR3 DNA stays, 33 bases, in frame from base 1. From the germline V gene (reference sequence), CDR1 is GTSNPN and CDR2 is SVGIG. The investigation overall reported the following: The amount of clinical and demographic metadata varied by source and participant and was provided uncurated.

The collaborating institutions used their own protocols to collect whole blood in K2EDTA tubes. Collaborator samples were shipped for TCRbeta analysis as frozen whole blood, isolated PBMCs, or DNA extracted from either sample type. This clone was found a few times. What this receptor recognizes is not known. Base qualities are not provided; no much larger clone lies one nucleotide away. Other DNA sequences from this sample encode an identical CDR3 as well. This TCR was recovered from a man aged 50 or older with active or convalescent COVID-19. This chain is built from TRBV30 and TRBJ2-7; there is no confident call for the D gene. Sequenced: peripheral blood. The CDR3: CAWSVRYEQYF. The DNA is TGTGCCTGGAGTGTACGGTACGAGCAGTACTTC.